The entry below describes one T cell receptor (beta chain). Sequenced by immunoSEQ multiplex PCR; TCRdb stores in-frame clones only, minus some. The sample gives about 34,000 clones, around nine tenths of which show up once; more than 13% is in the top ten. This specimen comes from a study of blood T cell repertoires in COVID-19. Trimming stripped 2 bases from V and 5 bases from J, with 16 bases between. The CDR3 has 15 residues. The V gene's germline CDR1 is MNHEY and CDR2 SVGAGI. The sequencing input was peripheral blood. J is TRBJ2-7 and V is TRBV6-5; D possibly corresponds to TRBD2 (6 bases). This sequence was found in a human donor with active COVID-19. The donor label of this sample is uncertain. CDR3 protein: CASSYKAGRSNEQYF. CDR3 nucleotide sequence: TGTGCCAGCAGTTACAAGGCAGGGAGGTCCAACGAGCAGTACTTC.